The rows below give T cell receptor beta chains drawn from one sample of a study of immune cell composition in non-small cell lung cancer. Sequencing used immunoSEQ multiplex PCR; TCRdb keeps in-frame clones, though not all of them. The table records 9,000 to 10,000 clones, approximately 70% of them present only once. The sample was lung tumor tissue. All receptors come from a human donor with non-small cell lung cancer. CDR3s leave out the opening cysteine and the closing phenylalanine or tryptophan. Each record gives: V gene, clone size, CDR3 protein. Size is stated for part of the rows, as once, few or many counts, or as a class when the clone is expanded.

TRBV4-2 NA ASSIRPDSYEQY
TRBV4-1 NA ASSRTRIGTSGSYEQY
TRBV7-3 NA ASSISGGATDTQY
TRBV11-2 NA ASSLVWSGTYEQY
TRBV5-4 NA ASSPGQGRETQY
TRBV4-2 few ASSQDWGRDYNEQF
TRBV27 NA ASSMDSKTNTGELF
TRBV11-2 NA ASSFSDRRRVTF
TRBV7-9 NA ASSWFRTDQSYEQY
TRBV7-2 medium-sized ASSLVRNGELF
TRBV19 NA ASSIDGGVLFTEAF
TRBV7-9 NA ASSLFSGARLTQY
TRBV5-1 NA ASSLGGNRGSGNTIY
TRBV28 NA ASTDARGGNEKLF
TRBV19 NA ASSIVWRSSGNTIY
TRBV2 few ASEYQRGSQETQY
TRBV30 NA AWSPGLAGPQETQY
TRBV18 NA ASSPPWRGLAGEQF
TRBV9 NA ASSVQGVGNNEQF
TRBV6-1 NA ASSPRGTSYEQY
TRBV11-3 NA ASSLEQGTYNEQF
TRBV7-9 medium-sized ASSLTDNTEAF
TRBV11-2 NA ASSLQGRSPLH
TRBV29-1 NA SPRGSYNEQF
TRBV14 few ASSQVDLSHNSPLH
TRBV27 few ASSSLAGGENEQF
TRBV5-1 medium-sized ASSTGQWTEAF
TRBV4-1 NA ASRKGGISNEQF
TRBV4-1 NA ASSHRDSTGELF
TRBV28 few ASTTPKQLSSGNTIY
TRBV9 NA ASRGALDEKLF
TRBV19 NA ASSPRDRRSYGYT
TRBV29-1 NA SVKKTGAGNTIY
TRBV30 NA AWRRGVNTGELF
TRBV28 NA ASAGQINEQF